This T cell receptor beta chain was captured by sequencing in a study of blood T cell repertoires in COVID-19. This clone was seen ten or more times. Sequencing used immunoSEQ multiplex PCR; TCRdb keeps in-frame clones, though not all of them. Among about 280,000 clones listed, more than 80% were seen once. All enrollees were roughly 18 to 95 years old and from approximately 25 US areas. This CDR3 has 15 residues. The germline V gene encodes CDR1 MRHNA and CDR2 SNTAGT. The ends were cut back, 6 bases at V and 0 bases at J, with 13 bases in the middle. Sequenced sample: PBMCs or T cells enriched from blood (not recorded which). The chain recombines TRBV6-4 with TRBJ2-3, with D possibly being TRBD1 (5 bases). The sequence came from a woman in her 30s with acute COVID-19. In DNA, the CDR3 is TGTGCCAGCAGCCCTGTCTCAGGGAGCACAGATACGCAGTATTTT. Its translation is CASSPVSGSTDTQYF.